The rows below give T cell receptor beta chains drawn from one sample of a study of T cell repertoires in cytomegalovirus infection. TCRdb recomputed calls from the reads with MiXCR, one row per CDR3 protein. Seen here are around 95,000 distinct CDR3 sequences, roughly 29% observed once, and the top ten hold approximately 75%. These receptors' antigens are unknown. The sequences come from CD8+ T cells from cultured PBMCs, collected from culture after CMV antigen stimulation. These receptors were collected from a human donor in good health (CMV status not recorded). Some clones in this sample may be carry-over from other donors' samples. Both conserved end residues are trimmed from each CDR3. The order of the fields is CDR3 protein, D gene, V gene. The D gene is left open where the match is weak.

ASTPFQGGNQPQH - TRBV19
ASSLGYGEDTIY - TRBV7-9
ASRIRGYGTEAF - TRBV5-6
ASGGNLGMNTEAF - TRBV2
AIGAGVTGELF - TRBV2
ASSSPGTSGGTAYEQY TRBD2 TRBV7-6
ASSPLTGLMNTEAF TRBD1 TRBV7-2
ASSPSRAGGHDEQF TRBD2 TRBV28
ASSQLFREKLF - TRBV4-1
SARPWTDYEQY - TRBV20-1
ASSSGYRELF - TRBV6-8
ASSLIPGGTSGNTIY TRBD1 TRBV7-2
ASSGDGEGYGYT - TRBV12-3/TRBV12-4
ASTAQGGTEQF - TRBV2
ASSFGQGASEAF TRBD1 TRBV4-1
ASSPWGHAEAF - TRBV12-3/TRBV12-4